This TCR beta chain was found in a study of cytomegalovirus exposure and HLA in healthy donors. Whole-study findings and limits: It was only CMV serostatus that was available as immune exposure information. Some TCR beta chains (roughly 150 of them) were listed as cytomegalovirus-associated.

In its sample, this clone was seen a few times. Its cognate antigen is unknown. Germline V gene lookup returns CDR1 ENHRY and CDR2 SYGVKD. V was pared by 2 bases and J by 7 bases, with 14 bases of the junction left unmatched. This CDR3 spans 19 amino acids. The PCR employed 60 Vbeta primers together with 13 Jbeta primers. Method: immunoSEQ multiplex PCR; TCRdb's copy keeps in-frame clones and lacks some. The table shows more than 100,000 clones, with around two thirds occurring only once. This chain uses TRBV10-3 with TRBJ2-2; 12 bases align to TRBD2. Material: PBMCs. This clonotype originated in a woman aged 40-49 years in good health and CMV-seronegative. In nucleotides, the CDR3 is TGTGCCATCAGTGAGCCTAGCGGGGGGGCCGGTAATACTATCGGGGAGCTGTTTTTT. It yields the protein CAISEPSGGAGNTIGELFF.